The 28 T cell receptor beta chains reported below all come from one sample, sequenced in a study of blood T cell repertoires in COVID-19. The data were produced by immunoSEQ multiplex PCR, yet TCRdb's version contains in-frame clones alone and is incomplete. The data contain 200,000 to 250,000 clones, almost 85% of them singletons. The sequenced material came from PBMCs or T cells enriched from blood (not recorded which). These receptors came from a man aged 35 to 55 who had recovered from COVID-19.

In its sample, this clone was seen once. J is TRBJ2-7 and V is TRBV9; TRBD2 aligns across 12 bases. CDR1 is SGDLS and CDR2 is YYNGEE in the germline V gene. The CDR3 has 14 residues. The V and J ends lost 0 bases and 7 bases, in that order; junction bases with no gene match: 2. For the CDR3, the DNA is TGTGCCAGCAGCGTAGGGGGGACTAGCGGGGAGCAGTACTTC. Translating gives CASSVGGTSGEQYF.

The chain is built from TRBV13 and TRBJ1-2; 7 nucleotides match TRBD1. This CDR3 is built from 17 residues. With V trimmed by 4 bases and J by 4 bases, 15 bases remained unmatched. Germline V gene lookup returns CDR1 PRHDT and CDR2 FYEKMQ (reference sequence). The CDR3 here is CASSSPLLDRVSYGYTF. In nucleotides, the CDR3 is TGTGCCAGCAGCTCCCCGTTACTCGACAGGGTCAGCTATGGCTACACCTTC.

The chain carries TRBV28 and TRBJ1-5; D is uncertain. Germline V gene sequence: CDR1 MDHEN, CDR2 SYDVKM. The CDR3 consists of 17 residues. Trimming stripped 3 bases from V and 10 bases from J, with 25 bases between. In DNA form, the CDR3 reads TGTGCCAGCAGTTTCTTCGTAAATACAGCTTCCCCAGAACCCCAGCATTTT. Its translation: CASSFFVNTASPEPQHF.

The chain uses TRBV5-4 and TRBJ1-1; 7 positions agree with TRBD1. There are 15 residues in the CDR3. V gave up 6 bases and J gave up 3 bases; unmatched junction bases: 11. Germline CDR1 reads SGHNT; CDR2 reads YYREEE (reference sequence). CDR3 loop: CASKRERGLDTEAFF. In nucleotides, the CDR3 is TGTGCCAGCAAGCGAGAAAGGGGGCTGGACACTGAAGCTTTCTTT.

The chain couples TRBV5-5 to TRBJ1-5; D may be TRBD1 (5 bases). CDR1 SGHKS and CDR2 YYEKEE come from the germline V gene (reference sequence). V lost 4 bases, J lost 6 bases, and 14 bases lay in between. This CDR3 has 14 amino acids. The CDR3, as DNA: TGTGCCAGCAGCACCCTCCCGGGGGGTCAGCCCCAGCATTTT. Protein sequence: CASSTLPGGQPQHF. The whole variable domain, filled in from reference TRBV5-5 and TRBJ1-5, reads DAGVTQSPTHLIKTRGQQVTLRCSPISGHKSVSWYQQVLGQGPQFIFQYYEKEERGRGNFPDRFSARQFPNYSSELNVNALLLGDSALYLCASSTLPGGQPQHFGDGTRLSIL.

The chain recombines TRBV5-1 with TRBJ2-2; 9 nucleotides agree with TRBD2. Trimming took 4 bases from V and 7 from J; bases not matched to a gene: 11. The CDR3 contains 16 residues. Per the germline V gene, CDR1 is SGHRS and CDR2 is YFSETQ. The CDR3 protein is CASSPLPRGGLGELFF. The CDR3 bases are TGCGCCAGCAGCCCTCTTCCGCGGGGGGGCCTCGGGGAGCTGTTTTTT.

The V call is TRBV11-2, the J call TRBJ2-1; 10 nucleotides line up with TRBD2. CDR3 length: 16 residues. Germline V lookup: CDR1 SGHAT, CDR2 FQNNGV. The V segment lost 5 bases and the J segment 5 bases; nucleotides outside the gene matches: 9. Here the CDR3 reads CASSTPSGGLNNEQFF. CDR3 coding DNA: TGTGCCAGCAGCACTCCTAGCGGGGGTCTAAACAATGAGCAGTTCTTC.

CDR3 residues: CASSLNGGSETQYF. The CDR3 DNA sequence: TGTGCCAGCAGCTTAAATGGAGGGTCGGAGACCCAGTACTTC. This sequence joins TRBV7-3 and TRBJ2-5; perhaps TRBD2 as D (6 bases). Germline-derived CDR1 and CDR2 are SGHTA and FQGTGA. This CDR3 comprises 14 residues. Trimming took 1 base from V and 5 from J, leaving 11 bases between them. Based on the CDR3 plus reference TRBV7-3 and TRBJ2-5, the full variable domain is GAGVSQTPSNKVTEKGKYVELRCDPISGHTALYWYRQSLGQGPEFLIYFQGTGAADDSGLPNDRFFAVRPEGSVSTLKIQRTERGDSAVYLCASSLNGGSETQYFGPGTRLLVL.

The chain carries TRBV6-4 and TRBJ2-1; 7 bases map to TRBD2. The V gene's germline CDR1 is MRHNA and CDR2 SNTAGT. This CDR3 region has 14 residues. With V trimmed by 4 bases and J by 9 bases, 9 bases remained unmatched. CDR3 nucleotide sequence: TGTGCCAGCAGTGTTGAGCGGGAATCAGGTGAGCAGTTCTTC. The encoded protein is CASSVERESGEQFF.

As for this clone: Mismatch with germline at one junction end may stem from a read error. The V call is TRBV4-1, the J call TRBJ1-2; tentative D call: TRBD1 (6 bases). CDR1 and CDR2 (germline): MGHRA, YSYEKL. CDR3 length: 13 amino acids. Written as DNA, the CDR3 is TGCGCCAGCAGCCAAGGGGACAACTTTGGCTACACCTTC. Its protein product is CASSQGDNFGYTF.

The rearrangement links TRBV11-3 to TRBJ1-5; 10 nucleotides match TRBD1. V gave up 5 bases and J gave up 4 bases; unmatched junction bases: 5. There are 15 residues in the CDR3. Germline loops: CDR1 SGHNT, CDR2 YENEEA. The CDR3 loop is CASSPPGQGNQPQHF. DNA of the CDR3: TGTGCCAGCAGCCCACCGGGACAGGGGAATCAGCCCCAGCATTTT.

This clone was observed a single time. This rearrangement joins TRBV29-1 to TRBJ1-2; 8 nucleotides agree with TRBD1. The germline gives CDR1 SQVTM, CDR2 ANQGSEA. With 7 bases clipped from V and 8 bases from J, the junction kept 9 bases outside the gene matches. This CDR3 has 12 residues. CDR3 DNA sequence: TGCAGCGGCGTCCAGGGGGCGCAAGGCTACACCTTC. This gives the protein CSGVQGAQGYTF. Full variable domain (rest looked up from reference TRBV29-1 and TRBJ1-2): SAVISQKPSRDICQRGTSLTIQCQVDSQVTMMFWYRQQPGQSLTLIATANQGSEATYESGFVIDKFPISRPNLTFSTLTVSNMSPEDSSIYLCSGVQGAQGYTFGSGTRLTVV.

This chain uses TRBV3-1 (or the pseudogene TRBV3-2) with TRBJ1-5; tentatively, D is TRBD1 (6 bases). The germline V and J ends were trimmed by 5 bases and 6 bases, with 14 bases remaining between them. This CDR3 region has 14 residues. Per germline, CDR1 LGHDT and CDR2 YNNKEL (reference sequence). The CDR3 is CASSFDGGPQPQHF. The CDR3 bases are TGTGCCAGCAGCTTCGACGGGGGGCCTCAGCCCCAGCATTTT.

J is TRBJ1-1 and V is TRBV5-4; D call uncertain. CDR3 size: 14 residues. Germline CDR1 SGHNT, CDR2 YYREEE (reference sequence). Trimming pared 1 base from V and 1 base from J, leaving 8 bases between. This CDR3 reads CASSLPGTNTEAFF. In nucleotides, the CDR3 is TGTGCCAGCAGCTTGCCAGGAACGAACACTGAAGCTTTCTTT.

The chain couples TRBV15 to TRBJ2-3, with 10 positions matching TRBD2. In germline, CDR1 is LNHNV, CDR2 YYDKDF (reference sequence). This CDR3 comprises 20 residues. The junction had 20 bases not matched to a gene; V was cut back by 5 bases and J by 3 bases. The CDR3 DNA follows: TGTGCCACCAGCGGAAAAGCGGGAGGGCCGTTGGGTTCGGTAACAGATACGCAGTATTTT. It specifies CATSGKAGGPLGSVTDTQYF.

This rearrangement joins TRBV19 to TRBJ1-4; no firm D call. This CDR3 has 15 amino acids. V gave up 10 bases and J gave up 14 bases, with 29 bases separating them. Germline CDR1 reads LNHDA; CDR2 reads SQIVND (reference sequence). CDR3: CATQRVGDTGFMLFF. The CDR3 DNA reads TGTGCCACCCAGCGGGTCGGAGACACCGGATTTATGCTGTTTTTT.

The chain is built from TRBV5-4 and TRBJ1-2, with 9 positions matching TRBD1. V trimming: 2 bases; J trimming: 6 bases; junction bases outside the gene matches: 5. This CDR3 is built from 14 residues. The germline CDR1 and CDR2 sequences are SGHNT and YYREEE (reference sequence). Written as DNA, the CDR3 is TGTGCCAGCAGCTTACCGACAGGGGGTGATGGCTACACCTTC. This gives the protein CASSLPTGGDGYTF.

This chain connects TRBV3-1 (or the pseudogene TRBV3-2) to TRBJ1-2, with 8 positions matching TRBD1. V shed 3 bases and J 14 bases; nucleotides not matched to a gene: 8. Germline V gene sequence: CDR1 LGHDT, CDR2 YNNKEL (reference sequence). The CDR3 extends over 12 amino acids. The CDR3: CASSQTGTGKTF. The CDR3 nucleotides are TGTGCCAGCAGCCAGACCGGGACAGGTAAAACCTTC.

This chain's CDR3 is CASSKGGGNTQYF. CDR3 bases: TGTGCCAGTAGTAAGGGCGGGGGAAATACTCAGTACTTC. The gene calls are TRBV19 and TRBJ2-4, with TRBD2 identical over 7 bases. V shed 4 bases, J shed 12 bases, and the junction held 9 bases outside the gene matches. Germline V CDR1 and CDR2: LNHDA, SQIVND (reference sequence). This CDR3 comprises 13 residues.

The chain is built from TRBV12-2 and TRBJ1-4; the D call TRBD1 from the table was never checked on the DNA. TRBV12-2 is a known pseudogene. There are 18 residues in the CDR3. The DNA of the CDR3 is TGTGCAAGTCTCCTACCGGGACAGGGAGTCTTTGGGGATGAAAAACTGTTTTTT. Translating gives CASLLPGQGVFGDEKLFF.

The chain links TRBV29-1 to TRBJ1-1; 8 nucleotides line up with TRBD1. Trimming cost V 0 bases and J 1 base; bases outside gene matches: 1. The CDR3 is 14 amino acids. In germline, CDR1 is SQVTM, CDR2 ANQGSEA. The CDR3 loop is CSVEDTGGNTEAFF. The CDR3 DNA is TGCAGCGTTGAAGATACAGGGGGGAACACTGAAGCTTTCTTT.

In this sample, this clone turned up a few times. The chain combines TRBV7-3 with TRBJ2-2; 7 bases are a match to TRBD1. J gave up 1 base and V 2 bases, and 1 base lay outside the gene matches. This CDR3 region has 15 residues. The V gene's germline CDR1 is SGHTA and CDR2 FQGTGA. The DNA for the CDR3 is TGTGCCAGCAGCTTACAGGGGGTGAACACCGGGGAGCTGTTTTTT. Encoded protein: CASSLQGVNTGELFF.

About this clone: Other DNA sequences within the sample encode an identical CDR3. V gene TRBV28 combines with J gene TRBJ1-4; TRBD1 is a possible D gene (6 bases). The length of the CDR3 is 14 residues. Between the trimmed V and J ends, which lost 6 bases and 7 bases, there was a span of 15 bases. Looked up from germline, CDR1 is MDHEN and CDR2 is SYDVKM. The CDR3 DNA reads as TGTGCCAGCAGCTCCGGGGGAGGGGGTGAAAAACTGTTTTTT. Amino acids: CASSSGGGGEKLFF. The full variable domain, with the rest looked up from reference TRBV28 and TRBJ1-4, is DVKVTQSSRYLVKRTGEKVFLECVQDMDHENMFWYRQDPGLGLRLIYFSYDVKMKEKGDIPEGYSVSREKKERFSLILESASTNQTSMYLCASSSGGGGEKLFFGSGTQLSVL.

V is TRBV28 and J is TRBJ1-5; possible D gene TRBD1, 6 bases. The V end lost 5 bases, the J end lost 9 bases, and 17 bases lay between the germline ends. This CDR3 comprises 14 residues. Looked up from germline, CDR1 is MDHEN and CDR2 is SYDVKM. CDR3 in DNA: TGTGCCAGCAGTCCCCACCAGGACAGCCGGCCCCAGCATTTT. Translated: CASSPHQDSRPQHF.

V gene TRBV19 combines with J gene TRBJ1-2, with 8 bases fitting TRBD1. The CDR3 length is 12 residues. Losses at the gene ends were 5 bases for V and 7 bases for J; bases not matched to a gene: 3. From germline, CDR1 is LNHDA and CDR2 SQIVND (reference sequence). CDR3 DNA sequence: TGTGCCAGTAGTGTCGGGACAGGTGGCTACACCTTC. Translation: CASSVGTGGYTF.

The V call is TRBV7-2, the J call TRBJ1-4; 8 bases agree with TRBD1. V was clipped by 5 bases and J by 8 bases; unmatched bases: 22. Germline lookup yields CDR1 SGHTA and CDR2 FQGNSA. The length of the CDR3 is 19 residues. The CDR3, as DNA: TGTGCCAGCAGCAAGACAGGGGAGGGTATGATGGCTATTGAGGAAAAACTGTTTTTT. Encoded protein: CASSKTGEGMMAIEEKLFF. The full variable domain, completed using reference TRBV7-2 and TRBJ1-4, is GAGVSQSPSNKVTEKGKDVELRCDPISGHTALYWYRQSLGQGLEFLIYFQGNSAPDKSGLPSDRFSAERTGGSVSTLTIQRTQQEDSAVYLCASSKTGEGMMAIEEKLFFGSGTQLSVL.

This clone was seen just once. The junction departs from the called germline gene at one end, perhaps through a read error. The rearrangement uses TRBV6-1 and TRBJ1-1; D is unclear. CDR3 size: 11 residues. Looked up from germline, CDR1 is MNHNS and CDR2 is SASEGT. CDR3: CASSERESPRF. CDR3 in DNA: TGTGCCAGCAGTGAGCGTGAAAGTCCACGGTTT.

This sequence joins TRBV5-5 and TRBJ2-1; maybe TRBD1 (5 bases). Germline V gene data show CDR1 as SGHKS and CDR2 as YYEKEE (reference sequence). This CDR3 has 12 amino acids. Trimming removed 4 bases from V and 9 bases from J, with 11 bases in between. The CDR3 reads CASSGQGFEQFF. In DNA form, the CDR3 reads TGTGCCAGCAGCGGGCAGGGTTTTGAGCAGTTCTTC.